These 25 T cell receptor beta chains share one sample of origin, sequenced in a study of blood T cell repertoires in COVID-19. The data were produced by immunoSEQ multiplex PCR, yet TCRdb's version contains in-frame clones alone and is incomplete. The sample gives hundreds of thousands of clones, 87% of which show up once; around 3% is in the top ten. The sample taken for sequencing was peripheral blood. The receptor source for this set is a man aged 18 to 35 with active or convalescent COVID-19.

The genes are TRBV9 and TRBJ2-7; D is ambiguous. Germline V gives CDR1 SGDLS, CDR2 YYNGEE. The V and J ends lost 0 bases and 3 bases respectively, with 13 bases between them. The CDR3 has 15 residues. In DNA, the CDR3 is TGTGCCAGCAGCGTAGACACAGACAAGTTCTACGAGCAGTACTTC. This codes for CASSVDTDKFYEQYF.

This chain joins TRBV7-2 and TRBJ1-2; 7 bases match TRBD1. This CDR3 comprises 15 residues. Germline CDR1 SGHTA, CDR2 FQGNSA. The junction had 12 bases not matched to a gene; V was cut back by 5 bases and J by 6 bases. The DNA for the CDR3 is TGTGCCAGCAGCGGGCGACAGGGACGTTTCAATGGCTACACCTTC. It translates to CASSGRQGRFNGYTF.

V and J are TRBV19 and TRBJ1-6, with a tentative D call TRBD1 (5 bases). CDR1 and CDR2 (germline): LNHDA, SQIVND (reference sequence). The CDR3 consists of 18 residues. The V end lost 4 bases, the J end lost 0 bases, and 16 bases lay between the germline ends. The CDR3 bases are TGTGCCAGTAGTACCAAGACGGGGGGGAGCTCCTATAATTCACCCCTCCACTTT. This translates into CASSTKTGGSSYNSPLHF.

The CDR3 protein is CASTQTGYSNQPQHF. The DNA for the CDR3 is TGTGCCAGCACACAAACGGGGTATAGCAATCAGCCCCAGCATTTT. The V gene is TRBV7-2, the J gene TRBJ1-5; D call uncertain. CDR1 is SGHTA, CDR2 FQGNSA, per germline. The CDR3 extends over 15 amino acids. Trimming removed 7 bases from V and 0 bases from J, with 13 bases in between. Based on the CDR3 plus reference TRBV7-2 and TRBJ1-5, the full variable domain is GAGVSQSPSNKVTEKGKDVELRCDPISGHTALYWYRQSLGQGLEFLIYFQGNSAPDKSGLPSDRFSAERTGGSVSTLTIQRTQQEDSAVYLCASTQTGYSNQPQHFGDGTRLSIL.

The chain links TRBV5-1 to TRBJ2-7; 10 nucleotides line up with TRBD2. The V gene end was trimmed by 4 bases and the J gene end by 2 bases; junction bases not matched to a gene: 6. CDR1 is SGHRS and CDR2 is YFSETQ in the germline V gene. This CDR3 has 15 residues. CDR3 sequence (DNA): TGCGCCAGCAGCCCGGGACTAGCGTTCACCTACGAGCAGTACTTC. Protein product: CASSPGLAFTYEQYF.

V usage is TRBV5-4 and J usage is TRBJ1-6; 8 positions agree with TRBD1. Unmatched junction bases numbered 10, after V lost 4 bases and J lost 10 bases. There are 15 residues in the CDR3. CDR1 and CDR2 (germline): SGHNT, YYREEE (reference sequence). CDR3 sequence (DNA): TGTGCCAGCAGCCTGACTACAGGGGGTGGGTCACCCCTCCACTTT. Translating gives CASSLTTGGGSPLHF. The full variable domain, in which reference TRBV5-4 and TRBJ1-6 provide the parts outside the CDR3, is ETGVTQSPTHLIKTRGQQVTLRCSSQSGHNTVSWYQQALGQGPQFIFQYYREEENGRGNFPPRFSGLQFPNYSSELNVNALELDDSALYLCASSLTTGGGSPLHFGNGTRLTVT.

The chain uses TRBV7-2 and TRBJ2-7, with TRBD1 as a possible D gene (5 bases). In germline, CDR1 is SGHTA, CDR2 FQGNSA. The CDR3 consists of 12 residues. V was cut by 5 bases and J by 5 bases, with 10 bases left in between. The CDR3 coding sequence is TGTGCCAGCAGCCGACAGTGGGACGAGCAGTACTTC. Translation gives CASSRQWDEQYF.

The chain is built from TRBV19 and TRBJ2-2; TRBD1 might be the D (6 bases). CDR1 LNHDA and CDR2 SQIVND come from the germline V gene (reference sequence). The CDR3 contains 20 residues. V was cut by 6 bases and J by 1 base, with 27 bases left in between. DNA for the CDR3: TGTGCCAGTAGGGGAACAGGGTTGGGAGCGACCGCTTTGAACACCGGGGAGCTGTTTTTT. The encoded protein is CASRGTGLGATALNTGELFF.

V usage is TRBV7-9 and J usage is TRBJ1-4, with D tentatively TRBD1 (6 bases). The CDR3 extends over 16 amino acids. Trimming shortened V by 5 bases and J by 3 bases, and 16 bases separated the two germline ends. The germline V gene encodes CDR1 SEHNR and CDR2 FQNEAQ (reference sequence). In nucleotides, the CDR3 is TGTGCCAGCAGCCCACTTGGGGCAGGGGCTAATGAAAAACTGTTTTTT. Its translation is CASSPLGAGANEKLFF.

The rearrangement links TRBV28 to TRBJ1-2; D remains unclear. CDR3 length: 15 amino acids. Trimming stripped 4 bases from V and 7 bases from J, with 19 bases between. The germline CDR1 and CDR2 sequences are MDHEN and SYDVKM. This CDR3 is CASSSPSVHLGGYTF. CDR3 DNA: TGTGCCAGCAGTTCCCCGAGCGTGCATTTGGGTGGCTACACCTTC.

This sequence joins TRBV7-9 and TRBJ2-4; TRBD1 matches 7 bases. This CDR3 has 16 residues. V gave up 3 bases and J gave up 9 bases; unmatched junction bases: 14. The germline gives CDR1 SEHNR, CDR2 FQNEAQ (reference sequence). CDR3 amino acids: CASSFSGNRQGVIQYF. The CDR3 DNA is TGTGCCAGCAGCTTTTCGGGGAACCGCCAGGGGGTCATTCAGTACTTC.

This clone came up once. This chain links TRBV27 with TRBJ2-1; unclear D gene. This CDR3 spans 15 amino acids. In germline, CDR1 is MNHEY, CDR2 SMNVEV (reference sequence). V was trimmed by 2 bases and J by 0 bases, leaving 8 bases between them. The CDR3 region is CASSLTPASYNEQFF. The DNA for the CDR3 is TGTGCCAGCAGTTTAACACCTGCCTCCTACAATGAGCAGTTCTTC.

The chain couples TRBV27 to TRBJ1-2; 10 bases line up with TRBD1. With 1 base clipped from V and 6 bases from J, the junction kept 5 bases outside the gene matches. CDR3 length: 15 amino acids. From germline, CDR1 is MNHEY and CDR2 SMNVEV (reference sequence). CDR3 DNA: TGTGCCAGCAGTTTATTCGGCGGGACAGGGGATGGCTACACCTTC. Protein product: CASSLFGGTGDGYTF.

The chain employs TRBV5-4 and TRBJ2-7, with 10 bases aligning to TRBD2. Per the germline V gene, CDR1 is SGHNT and CDR2 is YYREEE (reference sequence). This CDR3 is built from 16 residues. V dropped 0 bases and J dropped 2; count of bases not matched to a gene: 5. The CDR3: CASSLAGSGRAYEQYF. CDR3 nucleotide sequence: TGTGCCAGCAGCTTGGCCGGAAGCGGGAGGGCCTACGAGCAGTACTTC.

This clone was detected once. The chain links TRBV6-1 to TRBJ1-6; D unclear. V shed 1 base and J shed 9 bases, with 22 bases lying between them. This CDR3 is 18 amino acids long. Germline-derived CDR1 and CDR2 are MNHNS and SASEGT. The CDR3 bases are TGTGCCAGCAGTGAAGGGGCAGGCCGCTCGATTTTTGGTTCACCCCTCCACTTT. Its translation is CASSEGAGRSIFGSPLHF.

This chain joins TRBV5-1 and TRBJ1-1, with D perhaps matching TRBD1 (5 bases). Looked up from germline, CDR1 is SGHRS and CDR2 is YFSETQ. This CDR3 contains 15 residues. Deletions cut 0 bases from V and 2 bases from J, with 11 bases between. CDR3 sequence reads: CASSLVFGGNTEAFF. The CDR3 DNA reads as TGCGCCAGCAGCTTGGTTTTCGGGGGTAACACTGAAGCTTTCTTT.

The chain combines TRBV3-1 (or the pseudogene TRBV3-2) with TRBJ2-7, with TRBD1 as a possible D gene (5 bases). Germline CDR1 LGHDT, CDR2 YNNKEL (reference sequence). The CDR3 runs 14 residues. The V and J ends lost 4 bases and 5 bases respectively, with 15 bases between them. CDR3 sequence: CASSLRAPVNEQYF. In DNA form, the CDR3 reads TGTGCCAGCAGCCTCAGGGCCCCGGTTAACGAGCAGTACTTC.

The chain recombines TRBV9 with TRBJ2-3; D ambiguous. Deletions cut 4 bases from V and 2 bases from J, with 17 bases between. Germline V CDR1 and CDR2: SGDLS, YYNGEE. This CDR3 is built from 16 residues. The CDR3 DNA reads as TGTGCCAGCAGCCAATCGGCGGTGGCTGTCACAGATACGCAGTATTTT. Translated, it gives CASSQSAVAVTDTQYF. Together with reference TRBV9 and TRBJ2-3, the CDR3 gives the full variable domain: DSGVTQTPKHLITATGQRVTLRCSPRSGDLSVYWYQQSLDQGLQFLIQYYNGEERAKGNILERFSAQQFPDLHSELNLSSLELGDSALYFCASSQSAVAVTDTQYFGPGTRLTVL.

The chain carries TRBV12-3 or TRBV12-4 and TRBJ1-6; D is possibly TRBD1 (6 bases). The V end lost 5 bases, the J end lost 9 bases, and 11 bases lay between the germline ends. The CDR3 length is 13 residues. The CDR3 DNA reads as TGTGCCAGCAGTATATTCAGGGGTTCACCCCTCCACTTT. The encoded protein is CASSIFRGSPLHF.

The chain carries TRBV19 and TRBJ1-5; 11 nucleotides align to TRBD1. The length of the CDR3 is 16 residues. The V and J ends lost 7 bases and 9 bases, in that order; junction bases with no gene match: 14. Germline V lookup: CDR1 LNHDA, CDR2 SQIVND (reference sequence). This chain's CDR3 is CASTLGTGGPGGPQHF. The CDR3 DNA reads TGTGCCAGTACCCTGGGGACAGGGGGACCGGGAGGGCCCCAGCATTTT.

This clone was counted only a few times. This chain uses TRBV28 with TRBJ2-7, with D maybe TRBD2 (5 bases). Germline values: CDR1 MDHEN, CDR2 SYDVKM. The CDR3 has 15 amino acids. Trimming stripped 5 bases from V and 5 bases from J, with 19 bases between. The CDR3 sequence is CASSTAGRGGHEQYF. The CDR3 bases are TGTGCCAGCAGTACCGCCGGGCGCGGAGGACACGAGCAGTACTTC.

The chain is built from TRBV7-8 and TRBJ2-2, with unresolved D. V was shortened by 2 bases and J by 1 base, with 17 bases between the two germline ends. CDR1 SGHVS and CDR2 FQNEAQ come from the germline V gene. This CDR3 is built from 18 residues. Here the CDR3 DNA reads TGTGCCAGCAGCTTATTTAGTGCCCATCCTCTGAACACCGGGGAGCTGTTTTTT. Its protein is CASSLFSAHPLNTGELFF.

The gene calls are TRBV4-3 and TRBJ2-1; 7 nucleotides agree with TRBD2. Germline CDR1 LGHNA, CDR2 YSLEER. The CDR3 extends over 17 amino acids. V lost 0 bases, J lost 2 bases, and 7 bases stayed unmatched. The CDR3 spells CASSQDFASGPYNEQFF. CDR3 sequence (DNA): TGCGCCAGCAGCCAAGATTTCGCTAGCGGCCCCTACAATGAGCAGTTCTTC.

The chain couples TRBV19 to TRBJ1-6; D is possibly TRBD1 (6 bases). This CDR3 is built from 16 residues. V was clipped by 6 bases and J by 0 bases, with 12 bases between them. Germline V gene data show CDR1 as LNHDA and CDR2 as SQIVND (reference sequence). The CDR3 loop reads CASRRGGSSYNSPLHF. DNA for the CDR3: TGTGCCAGTAGAAGAGGGGGTAGCTCCTATAATTCACCCCTCCACTTT. The variable domain in full, completed from reference TRBV19 and TRBJ1-6, reads DGGITQSPKYLFRKEGQNVTLSCEQNLNHDAMYWYRQDPGQGLRLIYYSQIVNDFQKGDIAEGYSVSREKKESFPLTVTSAQKNPTAFYLCASRRGGSSYNSPLHFGNGTRLTVT.

The chain has TRBV9 and TRBJ1-1; D is uncertain. Trimming left V 10 bases short and J 1 base short, with 14 bases between. Germline-derived CDR1 and CDR2 are SGDLS and YYNGEE. The CDR3 has 13 residues. CDR3 region: CASSRGSNTEAFF. DNA of the CDR3: TGTGCCTCAAGCCGAGGGTCGAACACTGAAGCTTTCTTT. Variable domain in full (rest from reference TRBV9 and TRBJ1-1): DSGVTQTPKHLITATGQRVTLRCSPRSGDLSVYWYQQSLDQGLQFLIQYYNGEERAKGNILERFSAQQFPDLHSELNLSSLELGDSALYFCASSRGSNTEAFFGQGTRLTVV.